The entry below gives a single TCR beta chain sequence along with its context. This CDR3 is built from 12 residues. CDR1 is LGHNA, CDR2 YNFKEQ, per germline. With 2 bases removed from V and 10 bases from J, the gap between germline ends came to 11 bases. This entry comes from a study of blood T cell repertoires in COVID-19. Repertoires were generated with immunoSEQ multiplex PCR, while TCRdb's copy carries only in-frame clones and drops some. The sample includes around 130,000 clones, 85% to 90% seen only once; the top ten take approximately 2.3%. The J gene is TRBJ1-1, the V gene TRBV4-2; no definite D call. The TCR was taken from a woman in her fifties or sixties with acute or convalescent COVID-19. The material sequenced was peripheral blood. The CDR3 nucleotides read TGTGCCAGCAGCCAACTAGGCGGTCGAGCTTTCTTT. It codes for CASSQLGGRAFF.